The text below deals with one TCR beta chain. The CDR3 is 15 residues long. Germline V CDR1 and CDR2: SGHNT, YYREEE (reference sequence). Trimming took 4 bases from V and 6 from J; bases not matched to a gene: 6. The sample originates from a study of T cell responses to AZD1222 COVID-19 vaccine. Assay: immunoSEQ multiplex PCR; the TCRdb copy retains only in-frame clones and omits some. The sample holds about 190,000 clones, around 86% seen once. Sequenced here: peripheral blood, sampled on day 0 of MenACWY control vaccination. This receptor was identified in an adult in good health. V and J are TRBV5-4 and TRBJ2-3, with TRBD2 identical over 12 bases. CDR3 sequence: CASSRRTSGDDTQYF. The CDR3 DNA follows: TGTGCCAGCAGCAGACGGACTAGCGGGGACGATACGCAGTATTTT.